These 18 T cell receptor beta chains were sequenced from one sample in a study of T cell clonality in common variable immunodeficiency. Data came from immunoSEQ multiplex PCR; TCRdb stores just in-frame clones and leaves some out. In total the sample includes roughly 50,000 clones, none of them seen once. Sequenced input: peripheral blood mononuclear cells. The origin of the receptors is a person between 18 and 75 years old in good health.

On this clone: Read coverage stops 3 residues before the CDR3 terminus; the germline J gene supplies the remainder. The V call is TRBV30, the J call TRBJ2-3; D unresolved. Germline CDR1 reads GTSNPN; CDR2 reads SVGIG (reference sequence). The CDR3 has 14 residues. The CDR3 DNA, read in part, is TGTGCCTGGAGTGGGGCCCTGATCATCCAGCCG. Protein sequence: CAWSGALIIQP. The whole CDR3 is CAWSGALIIQPQYF.

The sample holds many counts of this clone. The read terminates 3 residues ahead of where the CDR3 ends, so the germline J gene completes it. The chain recombines TRBV5-5 with TRBJ2-1; 7 nucleotides line up with TRBD2. V dropped 1 base and J dropped 6; count of bases not matched to a gene: 4. Germline V lookup: CDR1 SGHKS, CDR2 YYEKEE (reference sequence). This CDR3 spans 14 amino acids. The CDR3 reads CASSLLAEGNEQFF. The part of the CDR3 DNA that was read is TGTGCCAGCAGCTTGCTAGCGGAGGGCAATGAG.

This clone was recorded many times. With the read ending 3 residues before the CDR3 end, the germline J gene is used to fill in that end. The genes are TRBV5-1 and TRBJ2-3, with D perhaps TRBD1 (5 bases). This CDR3 has 15 residues. V was trimmed by 0 bases and J by 0 bases, leaving 8 bases between them. Germline values: CDR1 SGHRS, CDR2 YFSETQ. CDR3 bases read: TGCGCCAGCAGCTTGGAATCAGGGAGCACAGATACG. This encodes CASSLESGSTDT. In full, the CDR3 is CASSLESGSTDTQYF.

This clone was counted ten times or more. The CDR3 end lies 3 residues beyond the end of the read and is filled in from the germline J gene. V and J are TRBV7-9 and TRBJ2-1; D perhaps matches TRBD1 (5 bases). Germline CDR1 SEHNR, CDR2 FQNEAQ (reference sequence). This CDR3 is built from 14 residues. V lost 5 bases, J lost 9 bases, and 17 bases lay in between. The CDR3: CASSPSGAWGEQFF. The covered CDR3 bases are TGTGCCAGCAGCCCAAGTGGGGCCTGGGGTGAG.

This clone was detected many times. The CDR3 loop is CACQRQGEPQHF. Incomplete CDR3 DNA: TGTGCCTGCCAACGACAGGGAGAGCCC. V usage is TRBV30 and J usage is TRBJ1-5, with 7 bases aligning to TRBD1. The CDR3 goes on 3 residues after the read ends, and that part is filled in from the germline J gene. There are 12 residues in the CDR3. Germline V CDR1 and CDR2: GTSNPN, SVGIG (reference sequence). J was trimmed by 8 bases and V by 6 bases; bases with no gene match: 7.

This clone was seen repeatedly, ten times or more. From the germline J gene comes the end of the CDR3, since the read stops 3 residues before it. The chain recombines TRBV6-1 with TRBJ1-5; 11 nucleotides line up with TRBD1. V lost 2 bases, J lost 2 bases, and 8 bases stayed unmatched. This CDR3 spans 18 amino acids. The V gene's germline CDR1 is MNHNS and CDR2 SASEGT. Partial CDR3 DNA: TGTGCCAGCAGTGAAAGAGGACAGGGGGCAGGGGGCAATCAGCCC. Protein product: CASSERGQGAGGNQP. The CDR3, in full, reads CASSERGQGAGGNQPQHF.

This clone was observed a few times. Read sequence stops 3 residues before the CDR3 end, and the germline J gene provides the missing end. The J gene is TRBJ2-5, the V gene TRBV11-3; D is possibly TRBD1 (6 bases). V lost 4 bases to trimming and J lost 3 bases, with 12 bases between them. This CDR3 is built from 14 residues. CDR1 is SGHNT, CDR2 YENEEA, per germline. CDR3 sequence: CASSSWDTEETQYF. The sequenced part of the CDR3 DNA is TGTGCCAGCAGCTCTTGGGACACAGAAGAGACC.

This clone has ten or more counts. The covered CDR3 bases are TGCGCCAGCAGCCACGAAATAGCGGGATACGAG. This translates into CASSHEIAGYE. From start to end, the CDR3 is CASSHEIAGYEQYF. V gene TRBV4-1 combines with J gene TRBJ2-7, with 8 bases matching TRBD2. The read comes to an end 3 residues before the CDR3 does, leaving the germline J gene to fill in the end. With 3 bases clipped from V and 4 bases from J, the junction kept 5 bases outside the gene matches. This CDR3 region has 14 residues. Germline CDR1 MGHRA, CDR2 YSYEKL.

There are many counts of this clone. The read halts 3 residues ahead of the CDR3 end, with the missing end drawn from the germline J gene. This chain joins TRBV13 and TRBJ1-1; 7 bases align to TRBD1. This CDR3 contains 16 residues. The germline CDR1 and CDR2 sequences are PRHDT and FYEKMQ (reference sequence). The ends lost 2 bases at V and 3 bases at J; junction bases unmatched: 9. CDR3 DNA (partial): TGTGCCAGCAGCTTACCGCGGACAGGAGGGGACACTGAA. Protein product: CASSLPRTGGDTE. The complete CDR3 protein is CASSLPRTGGDTEAFF.

This clone was picked up a small number of times. With the read ending 3 residues before the CDR3 end, the germline J gene is used to fill in that end. The chain is built from TRBV7-9 and TRBJ2-1; 8 nucleotides align to TRBD1. CDR1 and CDR2 from the germline V gene are SEHNR and FQNEAQ (reference sequence). The CDR3 length is 15 residues. Unmatched junction bases numbered 7, after V lost 1 base and J lost 8 bases. The sequenced CDR3 bases are TGTGCCAGCAGCTTAGTCGTACAGGGGGTCTATGAG. Amino acid sequence: CASSLVVQGVYE. The complete CDR3 protein is CASSLVVQGVYEQFF.

With respect to this clone: With the read ending 3 residues before the CDR3 end, the germline J gene is used to fill in that end. This chain joins TRBV19 and TRBJ2-2; TRBD1 might be the D (5 bases). The CDR3 is 13 amino acids. Per the germline V gene, CDR1 is LNHDA and CDR2 is SQIVND (reference sequence). The covered CDR3 bases are TGTGCCAGTAGTGTAGGTGGGGCCAACGTG. Protein: CASSVGGANV. The whole CDR3 reads CASSVGGANVLFF.

This clone was seen repeatedly, ten times or more. The CDR3 is cut off 3 residues early in the read; its end comes from the germline J gene. The chain uses TRBV20-1 and TRBJ2-7; perhaps TRBD1 as D (6 bases). Germline loops: CDR1 DFQATT, CDR2 SNEGSKA (reference sequence). CDR3 size: 14 residues. Trimming took off 3 bases at V and 3 bases at J, with 15 bases between the two ends. The CDR3 reads CSASIRGPFYEQYF. Partial CDR3 DNA: TGCAGTGCTAGTATCAGGGGCCCCTTCTACGAG.

This clone was found a few times. A read error is possible here, since a much larger clone lies one base away. The CDR3 extends 3 residues past the end of the read, so its final part is completed from the germline J gene. The chain has TRBV18 and TRBJ2-3; 10 nucleotides align to TRBD1. Germline V gene sequence: CDR1 KGHSH, CDR2 LQKENI. This CDR3 comprises 16 residues. CDR3 loop: CASSPPGTGDGETQYF. The DNA read from the CDR3 is TGTGCCAGCTCACCGCCCGGGACAGGGGATGGGGAGACG.

In this sample, this clone turned up many times. The read gets to within 3 residues of the CDR3 end, and the germline J gene fills in the rest. V and J are TRBV7-9 and TRBJ2-1; TRBD2 aligns across 9 bases. The CDR3 runs to 15 residues. The junction had 9 bases not matched to a gene; V was cut back by 4 bases and J by 8 bases. Germline V gene lookup returns CDR1 SEHNR and CDR2 FQNEAQ (reference sequence). The DNA read from the CDR3 is TGTGCCAGCAGCTCAGATCGGACTAGCGTCGATGAG. As protein: CASSSDRTSVDE. The full CDR3 protein is CASSSDRTSVDEQFF. The whole variable domain, remainder taken from reference TRBV7-9 and TRBJ2-1, is DTGVSQNPRHKITKRGQNVTFRCDPISEHNRLYWYRQTLGQGPEFLTYFQNEAQLEKSRLLSDRFSAERPKGSFSTLEIQRTEQGDSAMYLCASSSDRTSVDEQFFGPGTRLTVL.

This clone was detected many times. The CDR3 is cut off 3 residues early in the read; its end comes from the germline J gene. This chain uses TRBV20-1 with TRBJ1-4; 7 bases line up with TRBD1. The trim removed 3 bases at V and 2 bases at J, leaving 9 bases unmatched. The germline gives CDR1 DFQATT, CDR2 SNEGSKA (reference sequence). This CDR3 is built from 16 residues. Incomplete CDR3 DNA: TGCAGTGCTAGCCTCCGAGGGGGCGTCACTAATGAAAAA. Translated, it gives CSASLRGGVTNEK. The entire CDR3 protein reads CSASLRGGVTNEKLFF.

This clone was found a few times. The sequence runs out 3 residues before the end of the CDR3; the remainder is reconstructed from the germline J gene. The chain joins TRBV7-9 to TRBJ1-2; unclear D gene. The germline V gene has CDR1 SEHNR and CDR2 FQNEAQ (reference sequence). The CDR3 length is 13 residues. CDR3 loop: CASSFGLADTYTF. The CDR3 DNA, read in part, is TGTGCCAGCAGCTTCGGGTTAGCAGATACC.

This clone was seen many times. The CDR3 end lies 3 residues beyond the end of the read and is filled in from the germline J gene. The V gene is TRBV23-1, the J gene TRBJ2-7; D is uncertain. TRBV23-1 is an open reading frame whose function is uncertain. With 7 bases removed from V and 2 bases from J, the gap between germline ends came to 15 bases. The CDR3 contains 14 residues. Partial CDR3 DNA: TGCGCCAGCATTCTGGGCCAGAACCCCTACGAG. This gives the protein CASILGQNPYE. The CDR3 in its entirety is CASILGQNPYEQYF.

The table lists this clone with many counts. The junction does not match germline at one end; this may be a read error. The read ends 3 residues early relative to the CDR3; the germline J gene fills the gap. This sample also contains other DNA sequences that code for the same CDR3. V is TRBV20-1 and J is TRBJ1-3; 9 nucleotides agree with TRBD1. CDR1 DFQATT and CDR2 SNEGSKA come from the germline V gene (reference sequence). This CDR3 spans 12 amino acids. CDR3 bases read: TGCAGTGTAGCGGGACAGGGAAACACG. This translates into CSVAGQGNT. The whole CDR3 sequence reads CSVAGQGNTIYF.